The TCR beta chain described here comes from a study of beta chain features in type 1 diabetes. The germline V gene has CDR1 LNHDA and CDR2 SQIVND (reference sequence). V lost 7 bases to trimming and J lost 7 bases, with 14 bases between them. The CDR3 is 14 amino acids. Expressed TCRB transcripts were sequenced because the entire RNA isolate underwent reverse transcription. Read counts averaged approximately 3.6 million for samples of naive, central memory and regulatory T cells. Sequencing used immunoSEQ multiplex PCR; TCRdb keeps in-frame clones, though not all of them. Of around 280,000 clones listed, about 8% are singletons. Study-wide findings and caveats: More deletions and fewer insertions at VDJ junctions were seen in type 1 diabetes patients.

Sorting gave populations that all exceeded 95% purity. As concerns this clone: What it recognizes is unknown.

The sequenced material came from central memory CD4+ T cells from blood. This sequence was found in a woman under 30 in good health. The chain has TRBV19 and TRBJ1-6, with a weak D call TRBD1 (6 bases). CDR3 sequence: CASNTQGTNSPLHF. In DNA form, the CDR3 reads TGTGCCAGTAATACACAGGGAACCAATTCACCCCTCCACTTT.